This T cell receptor (beta chain) was recovered during a study of Tregs in tolerant kidney transplant recipients. Study observations and caveats: Biological reproducibility was not directly addressed in this study. The small number of patients limits these findings pending further validation.

The nonmyeloablative bone marrow transplants came from related graft donors, with transient mixed chimerism. CD4+CD25+CD127- Tregs, CD4+CD25- non-Tregs, CD4 and CD8 cells were sorted. The repertoire was sequenced with immunoSEQ multiplex PCR; TCRdb's copy has only in-frame clones and lacks some. The sample has under 90,000 clones; 91% are singletons. About this clone: Antigen unknown.

Trimming left V 1 base short and J 4 bases short, with 11 bases between. The CDR3 contains 14 residues. The germline V gene encodes CDR1 GTSNPN and CDR2 SVGIG (reference sequence). This specimen was CD4+ T cells from blood (PBMCs), taken 24 months after the transplant. This chain uses TRBV30 with TRBJ2-1; a weak D match, TRBD1 (6 bases). The clonotype comes from a human patient who received a combined kidney and bone marrow transplant. The T cells may partly be graft donor cells. CDR3 nucleotide sequence: TGTGCCTGGAGTGGGGGACATATATACAATGAGCAGTTCTTC. Translating it yields CAWSGGHIYNEQFF.